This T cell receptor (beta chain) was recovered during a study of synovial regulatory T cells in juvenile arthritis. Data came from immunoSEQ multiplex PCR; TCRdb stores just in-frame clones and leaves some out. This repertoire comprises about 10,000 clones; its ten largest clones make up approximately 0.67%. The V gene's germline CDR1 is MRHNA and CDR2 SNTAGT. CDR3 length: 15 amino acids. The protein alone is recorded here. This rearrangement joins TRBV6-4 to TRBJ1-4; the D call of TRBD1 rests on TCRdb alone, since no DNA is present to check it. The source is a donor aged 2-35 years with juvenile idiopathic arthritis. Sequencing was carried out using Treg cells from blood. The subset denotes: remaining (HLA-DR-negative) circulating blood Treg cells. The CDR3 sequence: CASSQLGGSNEKLFF.